These 3 T cell receptor beta chains originate from one sample sequenced in a study of CD8+CD57+ T cells in acquired aplastic anemia. Patients chosen for sequencing had shown CD8+CD57+ cell expansion by flow cytometry. Genomic DNA was employed as the template in profiling TCR beta VDJ and CDR3. TCRdb independently ran MiXCR on the reads; one entry per CDR3 protein. The profile shows about 470,000 distinct CDR3 sequences, approximately 33% of them singletons. The sequenced sample consisted of sorted CD4+, CD8+, or CD8+CD57+ T cells (not recorded which) from PBMCs. The receptor source for this set is a human donor with aplastic anemia.

This chain joins TRBV4-2 and TRBJ1-3, with unresolved D. In germline, CDR1 is LGHNA, CDR2 YNFKEQ. Deletions cut 3 bases from V and 1 base from J, with 7 bases between. This CDR3 contains 14 residues. The CDR3 is CASSQGLSGNTIYF. CDR3 nucleotide sequence: TGTGCCAGCAGCCAGGGTTTGTCTGGAAACACCATATATTTT.

The chain uses TRBV10-3 and TRBJ1-6, with D possibly matching TRBD1 (5 bases). Per germline, CDR1 ENHRY and CDR2 SYGVKD. V was cut by 3 bases and J by 11 bases, with 11 bases left in between. This CDR3 region has 13 residues. The CDR3 nucleotides read TGTGCCATCAGTGATAGGTCAGGGACACCCCTCCACTTT. Residues: CAISDRSGTPLHF.

The DNA for the CDR3 is TGTGCCAGCAGCTTGTATCGGGAATCCTATAATTCACCCCTCCACTTT. Translation: CASSLYRESYNSPLHF. V usage is TRBV5-5 and J usage is TRBJ1-6; no clear D gene. From germline, CDR1 is SGHKS and CDR2 YYEKEE (reference sequence). The V and J ends lost 1 base and 1 base respectively, with 9 bases between them. CDR3 length: 16 residues.